The source of this T cell receptor beta chain is a study of cytomegalovirus exposure and HLA in healthy donors. Turning to the study itself: Counted in an early data release were some 81 million unique TCRs from HLA-typed donors.

CDR3 length: 13 amino acids. Looked up from germline, CDR1 is SGHRS and CDR2 is YFSETQ. V lost 4 bases and J 3 bases, leaving 11 bases between the germline ends. A note on this clone: The antigen remains undetermined.

PCR involved 60 Vbeta and 13 Jbeta primers. Libraries were prepared by immunoSEQ multiplex PCR; TCRdb keeps only in-frame clonotypes and omits some of them. The repertoire consists of 150,000 to 200,000 clones, with more than 70% occurring once and the leading ten covering 1.1% to 1.5%. Findings and caveats of the study: When a later analysis compared HLA-associated TCR beta chains with equally common others, the HLA-associated chains turned out to be more clonally expanded and to have lower generation probabilities. There were reportedly fewer N-insertions in an Asian-associated ancestry cluster than the approximately 700-donor mean, in a later analysis. CMV antigen specificity of a few CMV-associated chains was confirmed in vitro.

The sequence came from a girl aged 5-17 years in good health and CMV-seropositive. Sequences were obtained from PBMCs. This chain joins TRBV5-1 and TRBJ2-7; D may be TRBD2 (6 bases). For the CDR3, the DNA is TGCGCCAGCAGCCCCACCGGGAGCTACGAGCAGTACTTC. Residues: CASSPTGSYEQYF.